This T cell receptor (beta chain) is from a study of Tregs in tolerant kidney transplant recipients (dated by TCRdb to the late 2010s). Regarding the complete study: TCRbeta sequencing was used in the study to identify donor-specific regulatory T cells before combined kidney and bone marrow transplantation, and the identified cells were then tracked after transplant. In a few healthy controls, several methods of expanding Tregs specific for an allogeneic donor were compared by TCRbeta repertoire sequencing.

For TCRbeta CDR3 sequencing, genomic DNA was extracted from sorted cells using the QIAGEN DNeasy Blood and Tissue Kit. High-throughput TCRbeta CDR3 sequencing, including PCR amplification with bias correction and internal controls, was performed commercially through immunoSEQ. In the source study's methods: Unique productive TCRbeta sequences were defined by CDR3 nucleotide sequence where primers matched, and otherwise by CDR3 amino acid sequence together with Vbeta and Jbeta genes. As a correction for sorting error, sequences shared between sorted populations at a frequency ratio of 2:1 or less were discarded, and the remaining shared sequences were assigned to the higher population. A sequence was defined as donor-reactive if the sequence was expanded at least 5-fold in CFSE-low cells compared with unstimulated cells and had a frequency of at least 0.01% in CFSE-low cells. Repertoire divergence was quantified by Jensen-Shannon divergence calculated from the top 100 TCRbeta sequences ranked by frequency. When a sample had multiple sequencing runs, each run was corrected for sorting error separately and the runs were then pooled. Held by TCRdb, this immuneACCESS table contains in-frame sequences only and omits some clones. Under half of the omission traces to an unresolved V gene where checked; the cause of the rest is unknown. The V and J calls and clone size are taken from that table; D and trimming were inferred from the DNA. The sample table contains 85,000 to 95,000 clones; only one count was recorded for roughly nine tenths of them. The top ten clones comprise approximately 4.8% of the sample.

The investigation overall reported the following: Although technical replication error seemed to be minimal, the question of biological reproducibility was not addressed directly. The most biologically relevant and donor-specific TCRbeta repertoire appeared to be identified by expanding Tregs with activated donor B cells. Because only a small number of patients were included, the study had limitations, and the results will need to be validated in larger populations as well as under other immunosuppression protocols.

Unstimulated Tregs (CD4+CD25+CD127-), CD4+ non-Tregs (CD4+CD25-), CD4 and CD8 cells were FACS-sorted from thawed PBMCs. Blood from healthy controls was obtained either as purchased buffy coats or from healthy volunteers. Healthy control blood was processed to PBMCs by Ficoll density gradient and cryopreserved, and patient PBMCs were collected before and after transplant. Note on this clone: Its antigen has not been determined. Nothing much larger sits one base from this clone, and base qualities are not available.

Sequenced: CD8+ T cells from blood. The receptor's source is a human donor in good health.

The sequence in DNA is TGTGCCAGCAGCCACCGACAGGGGGTGGACTCTGGAAACACCATATATTTT. Its translation is CASSHRQGVDSGNTIYF. The chain was built from TRBV7-9 and TRBJ1-3, with 9 bases matching TRBD1. Its CDR3 holds 17 amino acids, cysteine through phenylalanine. Only the CDR3 region is kept as DNA, spanning 51 bases read in frame from base 1. V is trimmed back by 5 bases and J by 0 bases, and the junction contains 8 bases that no gene match accounts for. Looking up the germline V gene (reference sequence) yields CDR1 SEHNR and CDR2 FQNEAQ. Reference TRBV7-9 and TRBJ1-3 proteins supply the regions before and after the CDR3; the full variable domain is: DTGVSQNPRHKITKRGQNVTFRCDPISEHNRLYWYRQTLGQGPEFLTYFQNEAQLEKSRLLSDRFSAERPKGSFSTLEIQRTEQGDSAMYLCASSHRQGVDSGNTIYFGEGSWLTVV.